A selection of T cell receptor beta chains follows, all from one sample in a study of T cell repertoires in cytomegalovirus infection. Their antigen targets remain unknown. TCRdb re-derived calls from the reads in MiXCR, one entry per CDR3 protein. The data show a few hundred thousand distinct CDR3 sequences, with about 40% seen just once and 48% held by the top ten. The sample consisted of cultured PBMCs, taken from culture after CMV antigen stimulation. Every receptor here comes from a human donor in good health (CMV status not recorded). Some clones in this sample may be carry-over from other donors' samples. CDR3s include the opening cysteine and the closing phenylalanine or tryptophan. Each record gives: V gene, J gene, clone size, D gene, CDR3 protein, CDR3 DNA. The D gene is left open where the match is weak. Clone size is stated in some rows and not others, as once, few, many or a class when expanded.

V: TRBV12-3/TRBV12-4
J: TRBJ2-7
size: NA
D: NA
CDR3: CASAVGVSYEQYF
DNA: TGTGCCAGCGCCGTAGGGGTCTCCTACGAGCAGTACTTC

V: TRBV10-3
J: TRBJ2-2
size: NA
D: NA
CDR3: CAISESTTGELFF
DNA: TGTGCCATCAGTGAGTCAACCACCGGGGAGCTGTTTTTT

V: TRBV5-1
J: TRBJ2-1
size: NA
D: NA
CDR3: CASSLYGGTGASYNEQFF
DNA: TGCGCCAGCAGCTTGTACGGGGGGACGGGGGCTTCCTACAATGAGCAGTTCTTC

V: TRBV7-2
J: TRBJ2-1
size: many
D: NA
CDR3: CASSLSSEQFF
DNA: TGTGCCAGCAGCTTATCCAGTGAGCAGTTCTTC

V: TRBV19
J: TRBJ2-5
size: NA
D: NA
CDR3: CASSRVAKRETQYF
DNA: TGTGCCAGTAGTCGAGTAGCTAAACGAGAGACCCAGTACTTC

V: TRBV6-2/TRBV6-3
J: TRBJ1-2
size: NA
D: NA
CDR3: CASSYLPGSLVHGYTF
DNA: TGTGCCAGCAGTTACCTCCCGGGGTCTCTCGTCCATGGCTACACCTTC

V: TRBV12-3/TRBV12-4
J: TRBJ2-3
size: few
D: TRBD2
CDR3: CASVLAGGSYHTQYF
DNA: TGTGCCAGCGTCTTAGCGGGGGGCTCCTACCACACGCAGTATTTT

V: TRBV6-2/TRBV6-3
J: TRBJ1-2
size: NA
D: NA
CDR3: CASSYIGAGYGYTF
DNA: TGTGCCAGCAGTTACATCGGAGCGGGCTATGGCTACACCTTC

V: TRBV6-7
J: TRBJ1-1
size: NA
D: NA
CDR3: CASRGGHLNTEAFF
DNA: TGTGCCAGCAGGGGTGGACATCTGAACACTGAAGCTTTCTTT

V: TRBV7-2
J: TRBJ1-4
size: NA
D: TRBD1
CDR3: CASSQGGDKFF
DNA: TGTGCCAGCAGCCAGGGGGGGGACAAGTTTTTT

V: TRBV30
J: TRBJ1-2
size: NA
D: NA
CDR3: CAWSQGVPLGYTF
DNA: TGTGCCTGGAGTCAAGGGGTTCCGTTAGGCTACACCTTC

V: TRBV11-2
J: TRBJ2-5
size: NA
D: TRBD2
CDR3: CASSLMGGGETQYF
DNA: TGTGCCAGCAGCTTAATGGGGGGGGGAGAGACCCAGTACTTC

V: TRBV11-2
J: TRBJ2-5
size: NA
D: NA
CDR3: CASSPEDLGVQETQYF
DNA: TGTGCCAGCAGTCCCGAAGATCTAGGAGTCCAAGAGACCCAGTACTTC

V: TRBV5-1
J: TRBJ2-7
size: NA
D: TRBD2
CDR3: CASSLQRESYEQYF
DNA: TGCGCCAGCAGCTTACAGCGGGAGTCCTACGAGCAGTACTTC

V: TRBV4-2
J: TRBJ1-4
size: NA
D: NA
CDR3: CASSPSERSELFF
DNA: TGTGCCAGCAGCCCCTCGGAGCGAAGCGAACTGTTTTTT

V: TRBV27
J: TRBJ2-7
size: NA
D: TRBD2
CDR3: CASSFTGTSREQYF
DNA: TGTGCCAGCAGTTTCACCGGGACTAGTCGCGAGCAGTACTTC

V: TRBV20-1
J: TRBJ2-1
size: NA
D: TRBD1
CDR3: CSARGGTGGDNEQFF
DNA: TGCAGTGCTAGAGGTGGGACAGGGGGGGACAATGAGCAGTTCTTC

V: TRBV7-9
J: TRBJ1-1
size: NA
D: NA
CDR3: CASSFIRDTEAFF
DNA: TGTGCCAGCAGCTTTATAAGGGACACTGAAGCTTTCTTT

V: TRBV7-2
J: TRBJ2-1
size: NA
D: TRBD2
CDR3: CASSLGGVAGAPRNEQFF
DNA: TGTGCCAGCAGCTTAGGGGGGGTAGCGGGGGCCCCACGCAATGAGCAGTTCTTC

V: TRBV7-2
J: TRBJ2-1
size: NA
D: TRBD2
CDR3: CASSSAGGSYNEQFF
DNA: TGTGCCAGCAGCTCCGCGGGGGGCTCCTACAATGAGCAGTTCTTC

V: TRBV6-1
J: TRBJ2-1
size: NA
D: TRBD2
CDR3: CASSEGLAGVSEQFF
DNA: TGTGCCAGCAGTGAAGGGTTAGCGGGAGTTAGTGAGCAGTTCTTC

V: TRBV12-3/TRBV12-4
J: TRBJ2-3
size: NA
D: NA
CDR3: CASSDRGVATDTQYF
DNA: TGTGCCAGCAGTGACCGGGGCGTGGCGACAGATACGCAGTATTTT

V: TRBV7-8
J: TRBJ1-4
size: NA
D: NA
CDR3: CASSLAGTYEKLFF
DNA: TGTGCCAGCAGCTTAGCGGGGACCTATGAAAAACTGTTTTTT

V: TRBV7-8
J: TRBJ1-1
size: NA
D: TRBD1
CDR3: CASSGTAEAFF
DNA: TGTGCCAGCAGCGGGACAGCTGAAGCTTTCTTT

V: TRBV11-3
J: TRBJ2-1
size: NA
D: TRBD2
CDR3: CASSFGGGNNEQFF
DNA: TGTGCCAGCAGCTTTGGCGGGGGGAACAATGAGCAGTTCTTC

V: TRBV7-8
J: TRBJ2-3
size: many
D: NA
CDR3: CASRSDTDTQYF
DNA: TGTGCCAGCAGATCAGACACAGATACGCAGTATTTT

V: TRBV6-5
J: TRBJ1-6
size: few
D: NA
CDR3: CASSYSGGPFQALHF
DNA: TGTGCCAGCAGTTACTCCGGAGGGCCCTTCCAAGCCCTCCACTTT

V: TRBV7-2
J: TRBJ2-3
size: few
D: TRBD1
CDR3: CASNGQGTDTQYF
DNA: TGTGCCAGCAACGGACAGGGCACAGATACGCAGTATTTT

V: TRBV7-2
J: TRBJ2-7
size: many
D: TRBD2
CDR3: CASSATSGGSYEQYF
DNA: TGTGCCAGCAGCGCGACTAGCGGGGGAAGCTACGAGCAGTACTTC

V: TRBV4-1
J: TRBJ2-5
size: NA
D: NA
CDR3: CASSQEGRAAETQYF
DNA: TGCGCCAGCAGCCAAGAGGGCAGGGCTGCGGAGACCCAGTACTTC

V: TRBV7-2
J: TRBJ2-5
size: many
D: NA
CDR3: CASSLIRSVETTQYF
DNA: TGTGCCAGCAGCTTAATCCGTAGCGTAGAGACGACCCAGTACTTC

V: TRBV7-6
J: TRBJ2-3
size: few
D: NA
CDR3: CASSLASRSTQYF
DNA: TGTGCCAGCAGCTTAGCTAGCCGGTCTACGCAGTATTTT

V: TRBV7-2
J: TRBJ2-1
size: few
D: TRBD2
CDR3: CASSVLGTSGSNEQFF
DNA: TGTGCCAGCAGCGTACTGGGGACTAGCGGTAGCAATGAGCAGTTCTTC

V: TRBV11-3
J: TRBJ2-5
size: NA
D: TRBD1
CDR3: CASSSRGTGPEIQYF
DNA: TGTGCCAGCAGCTCCCGGGGGACAGGGCCGGAGATCCAGTACTTC

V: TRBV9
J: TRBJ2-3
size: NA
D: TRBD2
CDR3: CASSVIAGGPGDTQYF
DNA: TGTGCCAGCAGCGTCATAGCGGGAGGGCCGGGAGATACGCAGTATTTT

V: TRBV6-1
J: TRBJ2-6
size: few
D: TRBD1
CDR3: CASRRQGLSGANVLTF
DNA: TGTGCCAGCAGAAGACAGGGTCTATCTGGGGCCAACGTCCTGACTTTC